A single sample is the source of the 10 T cell receptor beta chains below, sequenced in a study of T cell responses to AZD1222 COVID-19 vaccine. Method: immunoSEQ multiplex PCR; TCRdb's copy keeps in-frame clones and lacks some. The data contain 150,000 to 190,000 clones, approximately 90% of them singletons. This sample comprised peripheral blood, obtained after recovery from COVID-19. The receptors come from an adult who had recovered from COVID-19.

The chain combines TRBV5-6 with TRBJ1-3; no clear D. The CDR3 consists of 13 residues. The germline gives CDR1 SGHDT, CDR2 YYEEEE. Trimming cost V 4 bases and J 7 bases, with 12 bases left between them. The CDR3 loop is CASSEVGENTIYF. CDR3 DNA sequence: TGTGCCAGCAGCGAGGTCGGGGAGAACACCATATATTTT.

This chain connects TRBV7-3 to TRBJ2-1; D perhaps matches TRBD2 (6 bases). The V gene's germline CDR1 is SGHTA and CDR2 FQGTGA. Trimming shortened V by 3 bases and J by 7 bases, and 25 bases separated the two germline ends. The length of the CDR3 is 18 residues. The CDR3 protein is CASSFISWGGTDLNEQFF. For the CDR3, the DNA is TGTGCCAGCAGCTTCATTAGCTGGGGCGGGACCGATTTGAATGAGCAGTTCTTC.

The chain links TRBV14 to TRBJ2-1; possible D gene TRBD1, 6 bases. Germline V lookup: CDR1 SGHDN, CDR2 FVKESK. Trimming removed 4 bases from V and 0 bases from J, with 19 bases in between. This CDR3 contains 18 residues. The CDR3 sequence is CASSPLTVLGGSYNEQFF. CDR3 coding DNA: TGTGCCAGCAGCCCCCTAACTGTTTTAGGGGGCTCCTACAATGAGCAGTTCTTC.

This chain links TRBV7-9 with TRBJ1-2; a possible D gene is TRBD1 (6 bases). The germline CDR1 and CDR2 sequences are SEHNR and FQNEAQ (reference sequence). The CDR3 consists of 12 residues. V was trimmed by 5 bases and J by 8 bases, leaving 12 bases between them. CDR3 nucleotide sequence: TGTGCCAGCAGCGTAAACAGGGACGGCTACACCTTC. Protein: CASSVNRDGYTF.

This clone was found once. The chain carries TRBV24-1 and TRBJ2-2; 11 bases are shared with TRBD1. The CDR3 loop spans 17 amino acids. Germline V gene sequence: CDR1 KGHDR, CDR2 SFDVKD. V shed 3 bases, J shed 4 bases, and the junction held 6 bases outside the gene matches. CDR3 in DNA: TGTGCCACCAGTGATCCCGGGACAGGGGGGGCCACCGGGGAGCTGTTTTTT. Translation: CATSDPGTGGATGELFF.

V usage is TRBV28 and J usage is TRBJ2-6, with 10 bases identical to TRBD1. Germline CDR1 MDHEN, CDR2 SYDVKM. The CDR3 has 16 amino acids. Trimming removed 8 bases from V and 3 bases from J; junction bases left unmatched: 7. CDR3: CASGIDRGRGANVLTF. The CDR3 DNA reads as TGTGCCAGCGGAATCGACAGGGGGCGTGGGGCCAACGTCCTGACTTTC.

The chain is built from TRBV28 and TRBJ1-5; TRBD1 might be the D (6 bases). Trimming left V 3 bases short and J 2 bases short, with 8 bases between. The CDR3 is made up of 14 amino acids. Germline V gene sequence: CDR1 MDHEN, CDR2 SYDVKM. The CDR3 DNA reads as TGTGCCAGCAGTTTCAGGGGAGGCAATCAGCCCCAGCATTTT. Its protein is CASSFRGGNQPQHF.

The chain joins TRBV4-3 to TRBJ2-7; D is possibly TRBD2 (6 bases). CDR3 length: 13 amino acids. The germline CDR1 and CDR2 sequences are LGHNA and YSLEER. V lost 3 bases and J lost 3, with 9 bases in between. This chain's CDR3 is CASSQGGLYEQYF. The CDR3 nucleotides read TGCGCCAGCAGCCAGGGGGGACTCTACGAGCAGTACTTC.

This chain links TRBV28 with TRBJ1-1, with D perhaps matching TRBD1 (5 bases). This CDR3 spans 12 amino acids. V dropped 1 base and J dropped 10 bases, with 10 bases sitting between them. Germline loops: CDR1 MDHEN, CDR2 SYDVKM. The CDR3 nucleotides read TGTGCCAGCAGTTTATTAGGCCAGGGAGCTTTCTTT. Translated, it gives CASSLLGQGAFF.

This clone showed up just once. This chain joins TRBV14 and TRBJ1-3; D uncertain. This CDR3 is built from 13 residues. Trimming removed 2 bases from V and 9 bases from J, with 11 bases in between. Germline values: CDR1 SGHDN, CDR2 FVKESK. The CDR3 region is CASSQSRNGTIYF. CDR3 bases: TGTGCCAGCAGCCAATCTAGGAATGGCACCATATATTTT.